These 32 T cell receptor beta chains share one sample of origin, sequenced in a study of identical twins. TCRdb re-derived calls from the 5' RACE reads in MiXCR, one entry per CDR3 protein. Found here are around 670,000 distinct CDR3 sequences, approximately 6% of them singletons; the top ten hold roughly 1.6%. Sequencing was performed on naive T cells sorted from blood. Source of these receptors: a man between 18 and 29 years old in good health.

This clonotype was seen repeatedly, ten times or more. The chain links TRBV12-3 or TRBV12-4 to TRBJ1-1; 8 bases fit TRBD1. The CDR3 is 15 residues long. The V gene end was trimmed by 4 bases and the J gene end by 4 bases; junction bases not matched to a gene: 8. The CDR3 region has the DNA TGTGCCAGCAGTTACCCAGGGGGCGCGGGCACTGAAGCTTTCTTT. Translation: CASSYPGGAGTEAFF.

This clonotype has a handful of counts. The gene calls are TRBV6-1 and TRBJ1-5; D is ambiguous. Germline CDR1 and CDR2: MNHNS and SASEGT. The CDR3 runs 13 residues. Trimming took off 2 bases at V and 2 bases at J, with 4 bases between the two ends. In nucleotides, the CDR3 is TGTGCCAGCAGTGAAACACGCAATCAGCCCCAGCATTTT. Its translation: CASSETRNQPQHF.

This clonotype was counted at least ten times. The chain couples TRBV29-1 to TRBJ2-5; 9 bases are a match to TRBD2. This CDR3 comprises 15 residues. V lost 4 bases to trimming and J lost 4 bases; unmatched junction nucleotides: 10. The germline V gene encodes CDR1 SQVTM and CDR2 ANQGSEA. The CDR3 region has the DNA TGCAGCGTTGCCCGCCTAGCGGGATCCGTAGAGACCCAGTACTTC. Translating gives CSVARLAGSVETQYF.

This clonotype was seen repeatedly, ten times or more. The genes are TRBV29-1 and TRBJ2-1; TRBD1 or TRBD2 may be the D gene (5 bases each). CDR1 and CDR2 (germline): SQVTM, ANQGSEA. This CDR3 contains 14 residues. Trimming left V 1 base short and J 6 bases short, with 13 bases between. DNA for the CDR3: TGCAGCGTTGAAGGGGGGAGACTACCCAATGAGCAGTTCTTC. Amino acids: CSVEGGRLPNEQFF.

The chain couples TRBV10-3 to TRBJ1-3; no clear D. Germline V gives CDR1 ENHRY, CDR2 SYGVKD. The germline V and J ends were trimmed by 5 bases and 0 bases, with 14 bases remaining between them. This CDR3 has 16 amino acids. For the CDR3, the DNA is TGTGCCATCAGTAGCGTCCCAGGCCTCTCTGGAAACACCATATATTTT. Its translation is CAISSVPGLSGNTIYF.

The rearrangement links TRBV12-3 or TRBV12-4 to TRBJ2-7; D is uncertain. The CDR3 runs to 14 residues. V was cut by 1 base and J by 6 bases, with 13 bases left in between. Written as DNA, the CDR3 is TGTGCCAGCAGTTTAGGAGGCATACCCGGCGAGCAGTACGTC. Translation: CASSLGGIPGEQYV.

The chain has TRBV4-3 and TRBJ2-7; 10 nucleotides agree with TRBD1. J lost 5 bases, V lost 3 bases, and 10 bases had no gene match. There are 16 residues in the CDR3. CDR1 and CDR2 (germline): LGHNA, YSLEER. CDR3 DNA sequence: TGCGCCAGCAGCCAGGGACAGGGGTTTTATTTTGACGAGCAGTACTTC. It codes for CASSQGQGFYFDEQYF.

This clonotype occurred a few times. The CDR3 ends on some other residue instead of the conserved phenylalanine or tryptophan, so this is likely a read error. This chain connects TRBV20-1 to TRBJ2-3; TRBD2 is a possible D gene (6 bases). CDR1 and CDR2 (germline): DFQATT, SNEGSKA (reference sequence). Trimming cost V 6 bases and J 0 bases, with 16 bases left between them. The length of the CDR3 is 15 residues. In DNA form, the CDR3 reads TGCAGTGCCACTCACCTAGCGATGAGCACAGATACGCAGTATGAT. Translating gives CSATHLAMSTDTQYD.

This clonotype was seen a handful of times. The chain's CDR3 is CASSAIGLAGGYADTQYF. Here the CDR3 DNA reads TGTGCCAGCAGCGCAATCGGACTAGCGGGAGGGTACGCAGATACGCAGTATTTT. This sequence joins TRBV7-8 and TRBJ2-3; 15 bases line up with TRBD2. CDR1 SGHVS and CDR2 FQNEAQ come from the germline V gene. CDR3 length: 18 amino acids. J was trimmed by 4 bases and V by 5 bases; bases with no gene match: 10.

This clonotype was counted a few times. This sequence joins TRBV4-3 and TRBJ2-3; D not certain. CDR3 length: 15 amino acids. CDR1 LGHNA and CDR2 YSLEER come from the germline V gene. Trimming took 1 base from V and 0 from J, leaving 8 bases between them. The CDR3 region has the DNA TGCGCCAGCAGCCAAGTATTAGCAAGCACAGATACGCAGTATTTT. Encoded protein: CASSQVLASTDTQYF.

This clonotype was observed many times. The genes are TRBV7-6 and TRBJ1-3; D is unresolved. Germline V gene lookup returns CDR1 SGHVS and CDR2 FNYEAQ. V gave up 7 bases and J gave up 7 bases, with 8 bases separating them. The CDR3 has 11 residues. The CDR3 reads CASKYGNTIYF. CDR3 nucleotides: TGTGCCAGCAAGTACGGCAACACCATATATTTT.

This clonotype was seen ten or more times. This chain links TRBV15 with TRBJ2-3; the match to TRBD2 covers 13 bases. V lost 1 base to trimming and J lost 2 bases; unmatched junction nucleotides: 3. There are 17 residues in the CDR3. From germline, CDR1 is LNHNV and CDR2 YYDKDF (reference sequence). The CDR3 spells CATSRVGTSGATDTQYF. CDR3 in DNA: TGTGCCACCAGCAGAGTGGGGACTAGCGGGGCCACAGATACGCAGTATTTT.

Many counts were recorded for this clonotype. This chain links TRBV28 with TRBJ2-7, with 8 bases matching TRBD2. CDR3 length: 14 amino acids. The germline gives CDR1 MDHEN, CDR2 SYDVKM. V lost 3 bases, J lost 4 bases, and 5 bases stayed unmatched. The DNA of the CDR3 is TGTGCCAGCAGTTTGGGCGGGGGGACTTACGAGCAGTACTTC. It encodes CASSLGGGTYEQYF.

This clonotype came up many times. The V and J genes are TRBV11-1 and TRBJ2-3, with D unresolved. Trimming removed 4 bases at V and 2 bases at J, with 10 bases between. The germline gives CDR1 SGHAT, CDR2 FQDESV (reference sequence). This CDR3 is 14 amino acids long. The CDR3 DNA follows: TGTGCCAGCAGCTCATCCATCAACACAGATACGCAGTATTTT. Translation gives CASSSSINTDTQYF.

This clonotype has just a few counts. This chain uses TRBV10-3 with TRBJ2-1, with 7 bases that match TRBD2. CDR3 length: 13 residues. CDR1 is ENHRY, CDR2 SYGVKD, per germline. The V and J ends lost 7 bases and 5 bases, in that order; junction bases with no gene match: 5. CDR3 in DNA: TGTGCCATCACTAGCGGAAATAACAATGAGCAGTTCTTC. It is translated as CAITSGNNNEQFF.

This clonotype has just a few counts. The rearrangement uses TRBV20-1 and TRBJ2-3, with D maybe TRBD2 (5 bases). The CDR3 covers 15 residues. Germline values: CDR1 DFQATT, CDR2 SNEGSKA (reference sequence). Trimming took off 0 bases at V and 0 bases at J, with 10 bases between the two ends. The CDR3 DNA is TGCAGTGCTAGAGAGGCGGGTGTTAGCACAGATACGCAGTATTTT. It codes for CSAREAGVSTDTQYF.

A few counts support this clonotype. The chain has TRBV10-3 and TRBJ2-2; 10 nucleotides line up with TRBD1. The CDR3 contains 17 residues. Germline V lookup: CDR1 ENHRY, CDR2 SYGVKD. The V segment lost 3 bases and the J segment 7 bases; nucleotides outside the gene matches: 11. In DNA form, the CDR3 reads TGTGCCATCAGTGAAGGGAGAAGGGACAGGGGACGCGGGGAGCTGTTTTTT. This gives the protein CAISEGRRDRGRGELFF.

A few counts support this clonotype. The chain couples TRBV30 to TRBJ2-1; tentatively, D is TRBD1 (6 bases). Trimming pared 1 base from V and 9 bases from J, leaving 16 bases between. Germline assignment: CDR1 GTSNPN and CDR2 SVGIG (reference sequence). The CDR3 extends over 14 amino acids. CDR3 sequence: CAWSETGFGIEQFF. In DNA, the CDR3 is TGTGCCTGGAGTGAAACAGGGTTTGGGATTGAGCAGTTCTTC. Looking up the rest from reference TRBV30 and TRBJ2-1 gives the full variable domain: SQTIHQWPATLVQPVGSPLSLECTVEGTSNPNLYWYRQAAGRGLQLLFYSVGIGQISSEVPQNLSASRPQDRQFILSSKKLLLSDSGFYLCAWSETGFGIEQFFGPGTRLTVL.

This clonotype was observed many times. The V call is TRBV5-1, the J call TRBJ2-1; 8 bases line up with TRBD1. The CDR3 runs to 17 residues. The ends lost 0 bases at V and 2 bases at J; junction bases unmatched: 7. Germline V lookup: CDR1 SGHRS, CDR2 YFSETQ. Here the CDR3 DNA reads TGCGCCAGCAGCTTGGTGCCCAAGGGACAGGCCTACAATGAGCAGTTCTTC. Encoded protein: CASSLVPKGQAYNEQFF.

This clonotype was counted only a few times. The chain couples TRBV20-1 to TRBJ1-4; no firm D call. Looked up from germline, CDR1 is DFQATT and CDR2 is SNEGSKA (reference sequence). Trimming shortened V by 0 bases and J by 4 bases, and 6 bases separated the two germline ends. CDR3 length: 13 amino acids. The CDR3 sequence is CSARDFSNEKLFF. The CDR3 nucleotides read TGCAGTGCTAGAGATTTCAGTAATGAAAAACTGTTTTTT.

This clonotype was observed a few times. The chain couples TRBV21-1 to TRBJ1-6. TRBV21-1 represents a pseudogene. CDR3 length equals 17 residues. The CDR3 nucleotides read TGTGCCAGCAGCAGAAGCAGGAACAATATTCATTTTCGACCCCTCCACTTT. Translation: CASSRSRNNIHFRPLHF.

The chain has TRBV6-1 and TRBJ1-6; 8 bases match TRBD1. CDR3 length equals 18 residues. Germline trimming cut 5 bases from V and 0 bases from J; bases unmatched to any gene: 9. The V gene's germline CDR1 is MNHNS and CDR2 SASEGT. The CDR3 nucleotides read TGTGCCAGCAGTCCCGGGACAGGTTCGATCTCCTATAATTCACCCCTCCACTTT. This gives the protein CASSPGTGSISYNSPLHF.

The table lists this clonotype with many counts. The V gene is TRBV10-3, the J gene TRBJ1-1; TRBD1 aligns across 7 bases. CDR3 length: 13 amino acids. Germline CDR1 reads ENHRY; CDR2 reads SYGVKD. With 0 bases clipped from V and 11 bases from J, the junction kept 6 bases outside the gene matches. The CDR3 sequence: CAISESEGARAFF. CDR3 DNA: TGTGCCATCAGTGAGTCTGAGGGGGCGCGGGCTTTCTTT.

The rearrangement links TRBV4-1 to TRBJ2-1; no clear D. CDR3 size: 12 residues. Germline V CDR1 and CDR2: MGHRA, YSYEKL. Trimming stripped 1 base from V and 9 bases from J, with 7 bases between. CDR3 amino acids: CASSQVVSEQFF. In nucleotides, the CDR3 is TGCGCCAGCAGCCAAGTGGTGAGTGAGCAGTTCTTC.

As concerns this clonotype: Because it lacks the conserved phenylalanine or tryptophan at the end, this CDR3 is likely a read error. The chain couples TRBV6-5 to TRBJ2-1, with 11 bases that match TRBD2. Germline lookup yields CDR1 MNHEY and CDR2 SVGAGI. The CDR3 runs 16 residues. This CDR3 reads CASSYLAGGPADEQFC. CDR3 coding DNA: TGTGCCAGCAGCTACTTAGCGGGAGGGCCGGCCGATGAGCAGTTCTGC.

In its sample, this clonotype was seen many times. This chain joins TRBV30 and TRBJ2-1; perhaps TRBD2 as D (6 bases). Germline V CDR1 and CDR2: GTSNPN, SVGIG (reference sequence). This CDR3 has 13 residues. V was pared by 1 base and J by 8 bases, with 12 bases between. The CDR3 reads CAWSGLGIDEQFF. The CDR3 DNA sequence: TGTGCCTGGAGTGGACTAGGGATCGATGAGCAGTTCTTC.

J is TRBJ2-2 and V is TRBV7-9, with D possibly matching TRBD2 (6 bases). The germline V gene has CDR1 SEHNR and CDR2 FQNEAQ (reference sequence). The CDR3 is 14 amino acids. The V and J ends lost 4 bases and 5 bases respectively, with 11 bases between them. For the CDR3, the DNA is TGTGCCAGCAGCTACGCTCGGGGGACCGGGGAGCTGTTTTTT. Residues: CASSYARGTGELFF.

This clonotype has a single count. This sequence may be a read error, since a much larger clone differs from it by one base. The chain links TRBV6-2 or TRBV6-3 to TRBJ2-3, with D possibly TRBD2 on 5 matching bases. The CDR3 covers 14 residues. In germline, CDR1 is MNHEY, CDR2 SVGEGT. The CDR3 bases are TGTACCAGCAGTTTCTCCGGGAAGACAGATACGCAGTATTTT. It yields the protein CTSSFSGKTDTQYF.

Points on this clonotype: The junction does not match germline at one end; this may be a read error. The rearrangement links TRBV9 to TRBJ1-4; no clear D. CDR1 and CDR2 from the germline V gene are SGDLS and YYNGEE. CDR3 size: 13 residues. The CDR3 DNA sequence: TGTGCCAGCAGCGTATCCCCTAATGAAAAACTGTCTTTT. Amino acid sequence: CASSVSPNEKLSF. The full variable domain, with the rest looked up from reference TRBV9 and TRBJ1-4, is DSGVTQTPKHLITATGQRVTLRCSPRSGDLSVYWYQQSLDQGLQFLIQYYNGEERAKGNILERFSAQQFPDLHSELNLSSLELGDSALYFCASSVSPNEKLSFGSGTQLSVL.

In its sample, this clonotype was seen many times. The CDR3, as DNA: TGTGCCACCAGTCCAAGCGGGCGGAGCTCCTACAATGAGCAGTTCTTC. Translation gives CATSPSGRSSYNEQFF. The V and J genes are TRBV24-1 and TRBJ2-1; tentatively, D is TRBD2 (6 bases). The CDR3 is 16 residues long. Trimming shortened V by 6 bases and J by 0 bases, and 14 bases separated the two germline ends. Germline V gene data show CDR1 as KGHDR and CDR2 as SFDVKD.

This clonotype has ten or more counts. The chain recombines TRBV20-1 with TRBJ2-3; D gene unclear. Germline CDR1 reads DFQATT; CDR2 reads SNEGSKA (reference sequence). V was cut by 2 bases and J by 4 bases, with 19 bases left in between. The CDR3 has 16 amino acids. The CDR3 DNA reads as TGCAGTGCTAGATCCCGACAACGCAGGCTACCAGATACGCAGTATTTT. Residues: CSARSRQRRLPDTQYF.

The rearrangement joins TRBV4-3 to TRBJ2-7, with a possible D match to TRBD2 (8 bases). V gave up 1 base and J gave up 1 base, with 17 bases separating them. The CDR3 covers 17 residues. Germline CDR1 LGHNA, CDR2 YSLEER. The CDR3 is CASSQGLAGRGSYEQYF. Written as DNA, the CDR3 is TGCGCCAGCAGCCAAGGCCTAGCGGGCAGGGGGTCCTACGAGCAGTACTTC.